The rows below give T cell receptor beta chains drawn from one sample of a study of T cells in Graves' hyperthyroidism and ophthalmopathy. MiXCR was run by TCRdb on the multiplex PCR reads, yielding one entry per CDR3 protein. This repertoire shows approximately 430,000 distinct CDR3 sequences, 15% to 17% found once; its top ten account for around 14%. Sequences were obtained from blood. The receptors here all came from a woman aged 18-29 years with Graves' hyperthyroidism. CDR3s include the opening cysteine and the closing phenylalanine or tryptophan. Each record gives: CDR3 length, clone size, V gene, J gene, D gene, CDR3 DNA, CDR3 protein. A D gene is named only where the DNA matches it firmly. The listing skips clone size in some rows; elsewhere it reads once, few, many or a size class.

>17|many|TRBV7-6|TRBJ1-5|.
TGTGCCAGCAGCCCAACACGGGCGGGAGGGAGCAATCAGCCCCAGCATTTT
CASSPTRAGGSNQPQHF
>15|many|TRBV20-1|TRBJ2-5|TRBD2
TGCAGTGCTAGAGTTCGGGGAGGGCACCAAGAGACCCAGTACTTC
CSARVRGGHQETQYF
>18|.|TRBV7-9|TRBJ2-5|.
TGTGCCAGCAGCTTTTTAGGGGGGGCCCTCATGTACCAAGAGACCCAGTACTTC
CASSFLGGALMYQETQYF
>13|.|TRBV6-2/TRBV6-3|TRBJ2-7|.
TGTGCCAGCAAACTCAATTCCGGCTACGAGCAGTACTTC
CASKLNSGYEQYF
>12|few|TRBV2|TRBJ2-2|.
TGTGCCAGCAGGGCCTTCGGCGGGGAGCTGTTTTTT
CASRAFGGELFF
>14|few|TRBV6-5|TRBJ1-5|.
TGTGCCAGCAGTTACGGGATCCCCCCTCAGCCCCAGCATTTT
CASSYGIPPQPQHF
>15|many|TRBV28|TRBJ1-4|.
TGTGCCAGCAGTTTTATCGCAGGAACTAATGAAAAACTGTTTTTT
CASSFIAGTNEKLFF
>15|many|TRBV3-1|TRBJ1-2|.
TGTGCCAGCAGCCAAGAAGGCGTAACTAACTATGGCTACACCTTC
CASSQEGVTNYGYTF
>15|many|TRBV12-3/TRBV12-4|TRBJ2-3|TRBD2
TGTGCCAGCAGTTTCCTAGCGGGAGTTGAGGATACGCAGTATTTT
CASSFLAGVEDTQYF
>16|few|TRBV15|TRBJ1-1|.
TGTGCCACCAGCAGCAGCCTCGGACTGAAGAACACTGAAGCTTTCTTT
CATSSSLGLKNTEAFF
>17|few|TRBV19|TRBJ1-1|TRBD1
TGTGCCAGTAGCACTTTTTACAGGGGCACGACTAACACTGAAGCTTTCTTT
CASSTFYRGTTNTEAFF
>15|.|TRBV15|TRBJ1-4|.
TGTGCCACCAGCAGGCTGGGGGGAATACGCGAAAAACTGTTTTTT
CATSRLGGIREKLFF
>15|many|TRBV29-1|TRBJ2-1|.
TGCAGCGTGGATCGACAGGAGAGCTCCTACAATGAGCAGTTCTTC
CSVDRQESSYNEQFF
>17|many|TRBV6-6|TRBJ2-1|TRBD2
TGTGCCAGCAGTTACGGGGGGACTAGCGGGAGGTGGGGTGGGCAGTTCTTC
CASSYGGTSGRWGGQFF
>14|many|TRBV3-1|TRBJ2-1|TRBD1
TGTGCCAGCAGCCAAGCGGACAGGGACAATGAGCAGTTCTTC
CASSQADRDNEQFF
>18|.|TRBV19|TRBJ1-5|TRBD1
TGTGCCAGTAAAGGGGCGGGACAGGGAAGTAGGCGCAATCAGCCCCAGCATTTT
CASKGAGQGSRRNQPQHF
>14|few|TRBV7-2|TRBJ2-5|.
TGTGCCAGCAGCTTCCGGGAGCGCGAAGAGACCCAGTACTTC
CASSFREREETQYF
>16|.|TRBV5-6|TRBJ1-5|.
TGTGCCAGCAGCTCCGATGGGGGGTTAACGGGTCAGCCCCAGCATTTT
CASSSDGGLTGQPQHF
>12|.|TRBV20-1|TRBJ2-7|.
TGCAGTGCCAGGGAAAGGACCTACGAGCAGTACTTC
CSARERTYEQYF
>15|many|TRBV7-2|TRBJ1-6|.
TGTGCCAGCAGCCTCATTGGGACGGGGTATTCACCCCTCCACTTT
CASSLIGTGYSPLHF
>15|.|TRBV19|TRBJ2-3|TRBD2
TGTGCCAGTAGGAAGTCCGGGACTAAGACAGATACGCAGTATTTT
CASRKSGTKTDTQYF
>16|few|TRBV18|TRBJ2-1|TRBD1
TGTGCCAGCTCACCACCGCCGACAGGGGTCATCAATGAGCAGTTCTTC
CASSPPPTGVINEQFF
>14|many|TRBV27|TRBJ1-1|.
TGTGCCAGCAGTTTAGGGGGTCTCGGCACTGAAGCTTTCTTT
CASSLGGLGTEAFF
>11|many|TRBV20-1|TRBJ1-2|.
TGCAGTGCTAGGGGGGCGGAGGGCTACACCTTC
CSARGAEGYTF
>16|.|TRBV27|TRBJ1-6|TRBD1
TGTGCCAGCACCAGACGTGGCAGGGGGACAGGTTCACCCCTCCACTTT
CASTRRGRGTGSPLHF
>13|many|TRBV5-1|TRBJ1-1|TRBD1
TGCGCCAGCAGCTCTACAGGGGACCCTGAAGCTTTCTTT
CASSSTGDPEAFF
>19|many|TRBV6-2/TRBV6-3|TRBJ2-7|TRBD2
TGTGCCAGCAGTTACTCGATTCTGGCGGGAGTCTTTTCCTCCGACGAGCAGTACTTC
CASSYSILAGVFSSDEQYF
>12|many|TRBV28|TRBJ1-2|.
TGTGCCAGCAGTACAGGAAACTATGGCTACACCTTC
CASSTGNYGYTF
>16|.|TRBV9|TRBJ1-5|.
TGTGCCAGTCCTGACCTCAGGGGATATAGCAATCAGCCCCAGCATTTT
CASPDLRGYSNQPQHF
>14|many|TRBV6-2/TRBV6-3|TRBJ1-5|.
TGTGCCAGCAGAAAACAGGGTGGAGGAAAGCCCCAGCATTTT
CASRKQGGGKPQHF
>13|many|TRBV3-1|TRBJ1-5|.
TGTGCCAGCAGCCACAAACAGAATCAGCCCCAGCATTTT
CASSHKQNQPQHF
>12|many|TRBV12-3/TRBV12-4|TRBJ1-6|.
TGTGCCAGCAGTTTGGCCAATTCACCCCTCCACTTT
CASSLANSPLHF
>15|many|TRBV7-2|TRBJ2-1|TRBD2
TGTGCCAGCAGCGTTAGCGGGAGCCCCTACAATGAGCAGTTCTTC
CASSVSGSPYNEQFF
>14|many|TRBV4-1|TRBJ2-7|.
TGCGCCAGCAGCCAAGGGGCCTTATCCTACGAGCAGTACTTC
CASSQGALSYEQYF
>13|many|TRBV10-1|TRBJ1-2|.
TGCGCCAGCAGCCAGGGGTTAAACTATGGCTACACCTTC
CASSQGLNYGYTF
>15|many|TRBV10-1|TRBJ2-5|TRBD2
TGCGCCAGCAGTGAGTCGAGCGGGAGTGCTGAGACCCAGTACTTC
CASSESSGSAETQYF
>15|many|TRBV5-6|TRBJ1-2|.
TGTGCCAGCAGCTCACCGGAGTCCGGACACTATGGCTACACCTTC
CASSSPESGHYGYTF
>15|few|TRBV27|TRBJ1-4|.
TGTGCCAGCAGCCCTTCAGCACAAACTAATGAAAAACTGTTTTTT
CASSPSAQTNEKLFF
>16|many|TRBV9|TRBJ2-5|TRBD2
TGTGCCAGCAGCGTAGGCGGCGGGGGGGCCGGAGAGACCCAGTACTTC
CASSVGGGGAGETQYF
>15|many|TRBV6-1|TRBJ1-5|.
TGTGCCAGCAGTGAACGGTGGGAGGACGACCAGCCCCAGCATTTT
CASSERWEDDQPQHF
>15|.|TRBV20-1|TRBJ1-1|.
TGCAGTGCTTACTCAGGGACCAGGCTTTCCTCTGAGGCTTTCTTT
CSAYSGTRLSSEAFF
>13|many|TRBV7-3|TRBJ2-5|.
TGTGCCAGCAGCTTAAGCTCCCTAGAGACCCAGTACTTC
CASSLSSLETQYF
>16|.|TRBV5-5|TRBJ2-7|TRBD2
TGTGCCAGCAGCTTTGTCCGGACTAGCGGGAGGTACGAGCAGTACTTC
CASSFVRTSGRYEQYF
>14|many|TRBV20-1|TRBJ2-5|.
TGCAGTGCTACCGACATGGGGGCTGGGGAGACCCAGTACTTC
CSATDMGAGETQYF
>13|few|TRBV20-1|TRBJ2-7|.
TGCAGTGCTAGTGGGGGCCCTCCCTACGAGCAGTACTTC
CSASGGPPYEQYF
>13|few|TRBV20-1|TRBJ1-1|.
TGCAGTGCTGGTTCGGGGGGGAGCACTGAAGCTTTCTTT
CSAGSGGSTEAFF
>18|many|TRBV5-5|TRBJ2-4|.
TGTGCCAGCAGCTTGGACGAACCGACCCCTTCGACAATAAACATTCAGTACTTC
CASSLDEPTPSTINIQYF
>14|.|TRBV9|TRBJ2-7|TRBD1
TGTGCCAGCAGCGTAGACGGGACAGGGTACGAGCAGTACTTC
CASSVDGTGYEQYF
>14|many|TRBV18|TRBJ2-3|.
TGTGCCAGCTCACGGGCTAGCGGCACAGATACGCAGTATTTT
CASSRASGTDTQYF
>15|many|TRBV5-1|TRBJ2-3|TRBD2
TGCGCCAGCAGCTTGATCGGGAGGGGCACAGATACGCAGTATTTT
CASSLIGRGTDTQYF
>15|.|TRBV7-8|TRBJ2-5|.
TGTGCCACCCCAAGAAGGCGATTCAAGGGGGAGACCCAGTACTTC
CATPRRRFKGETQYF
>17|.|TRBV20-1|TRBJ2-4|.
TGCAGTGCTAGAGACCCGACAGGTAGTGGGTCCAAAAACATTCAGTACTTC
CSARDPTGSGSKNIQYF
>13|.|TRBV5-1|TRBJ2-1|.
TGCGCCAGCAGCTTAACAGGGTTTGCTGAGCAGTTCTTC
CASSLTGFAEQFF
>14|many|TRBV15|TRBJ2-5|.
TGTGCCACCAGCAGAGGAGGAAGATTGGAGACCCAGTACTTC
CATSRGGRLETQYF
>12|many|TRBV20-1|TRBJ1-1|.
TGCAGTGCTAGAGAGGATGGATTTGGGGCTTTCTTT
CSAREDGFGAFF
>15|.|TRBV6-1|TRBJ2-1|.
TGTGCCAGCAGTTCCTGGGAAGGGTCCTACAATGAGCAGTTCTTC
CASSSWEGSYNEQFF
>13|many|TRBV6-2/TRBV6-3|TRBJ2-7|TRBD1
TGTGCCAGCAGCGGGACAGGGCCGTACGAGCAGTACTTC
CASSGTGPYEQYF
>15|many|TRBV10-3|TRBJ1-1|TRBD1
TGTGCCATCAGTACCGGGACAGGACCAAACACTGAAGCTTTCTTT
CAISTGTGPNTEAFF